This passage covers 19 T cell receptor beta chains from one sample sequenced in a study of blood T cell repertoires in COVID-19. Sequenced by immunoSEQ multiplex PCR; TCRdb stores in-frame clones only, minus some. The sample lists fewer than 150,000 clones, about 80% occurring once. Sequencing was done on a sample of PBMCs or T cells enriched from blood (not recorded which). Receptors originate from a man aged 50 or older in a cohort exposed to, infected with or recovered from COVID-19 (not recorded which).

The sample holds one count of this clone. V usage is TRBV28 and J usage is TRBJ2-2, with a tentative D call TRBD1 (5 bases). With 5 bases removed from V and 5 bases from J, the gap between germline ends came to 12 bases. Germline V gives CDR1 MDHEN, CDR2 SYDVKM. This CDR3 comprises 14 residues. In DNA, the CDR3 is TGTGCCAGCAGTCCACTGACAGAAACCGGGGAGCTGTTTTTT. Its translation is CASSPLTETGELFF.

The chain is built from TRBV4-2 and TRBJ2-4; TRBD1 aligns across 7 bases. The CDR3 sequence is 15 residues long. V lost 3 bases and J lost 1; bases outside the gene matches: 3. In germline, CDR1 is LGHNA, CDR2 YNFKEQ. CDR3 region: CASSHPGQAKNIQYF. In DNA, the CDR3 is TGTGCCAGCAGCCATCCGGGACAGGCCAAAAACATTCAGTACTTC.

This sequence joins TRBV4-3 and TRBJ2-1; 8 bases line up with TRBD2. The CDR3 is 16 residues long. After removal of 0 bases from V and 6 bases from J, the junction contained 7 bases not matched to a gene. CDR1 and CDR2 from the germline V gene are LGHNA and YSLEER. The chain's CDR3 is CASSQDAAGGLNEQFF. The CDR3 bases are TGCGCCAGCAGCCAAGATGCGGCGGGGGGTCTCAATGAGCAGTTCTTC.

The J gene is TRBJ2-1, the V gene TRBV6-1, with D possibly matching TRBD2 (6 bases). Trimming stripped 2 bases from V and 7 bases from J, with 9 bases between. This CDR3 has 13 amino acids. Looked up from germline, CDR1 is MNHNS and CDR2 is SASEGT. CDR3 loop: CASSEWGTNEQFF. CDR3 nucleotide sequence: TGTGCCAGCAGTGAATGGGGGACTAATGAGCAGTTCTTC.

The J gene is TRBJ2-7, the V gene TRBV5-8, with 7 positions matching TRBD1. Germline V gene lookup returns CDR1 SGHTS and CDR2 YDEGEE. V gave up 2 bases and J gave up 3 bases; unmatched junction bases: 8. The CDR3 is made up of 15 amino acids. CDR3 DNA sequence: TGTGCCAGCAGCTTCGCTACAGGGGTTCACTACGAGCAGTACTTC. This encodes CASSFATGVHYEQYF.

The chain recombines TRBV6-5 with TRBJ2-1, with 9 positions matching TRBD1. This CDR3 comprises 14 residues. J gave up 3 bases and V 6 bases, and 3 bases lay outside the gene matches. Germline CDR1 reads MNHEY; CDR2 reads SVGAGI. CDR3 in amino acids: CASSRQGVYNEQFF. The CDR3 DNA reads TGTGCCAGCAGCCGACAGGGGGTCTACAATGAGCAGTTCTTC.

Written as DNA, the CDR3 is TGTGCCAGCTCACCGGGCTTGGGGCCCCAGAACACTGAAGCTTTCTTT. It is translated as CASSPGLGPQNTEAFF. V is TRBV18 and J is TRBJ1-1; D may be TRBD1 (5 bases). This CDR3 is built from 16 residues. Germline V gene lookup returns CDR1 KGHSH and CDR2 LQKENI. V lost 3 bases and J 1 base, leaving 15 bases between the germline ends.

The V call is TRBV12-5, the J call TRBJ2-4; D is ambiguous. The germline CDR1 and CDR2 sequences are LGHNT and FRNRAP. The CDR3 is 12 residues long. V dropped 7 bases and J dropped 1 base, with 5 bases sitting between them. The CDR3 here is CASARAKNIQYF. Written as DNA, the CDR3 is TGTGCTAGTGCCCGGGCCAAAAACATTCAGTACTTC.

The J gene is TRBJ1-1, the V gene TRBV5-5; 9 positions match TRBD1. From germline, CDR1 is SGHKS and CDR2 YYEKEE (reference sequence). V lost 4 bases, J lost 1 base, and 5 bases stayed unmatched. This CDR3 is 15 amino acids long. The CDR3 nucleotides read TGTGCCAGCAGCCGAAGGACAGGGGCGAACACTGAAGCTTTCTTT. Encoded protein: CASSRRTGANTEAFF.

This CDR3 reads CASSLIGSAGDEQFF. CDR3 coding DNA: TGTGCCAGCAGTTTAATCGGGAGTGCGGGCGATGAGCAGTTCTTC. The V and J genes are TRBV28 and TRBJ2-1, with D tentatively TRBD2 (6 bases). Germline CDR1 MDHEN, CDR2 SYDVKM. Trimming left V 2 bases short and J 8 bases short, with 16 bases between. The CDR3 runs to 15 residues.

The rearrangement links TRBV11-3 to TRBJ2-2; 10 nucleotides agree with TRBD2. Unmatched junction bases numbered 6, after V lost 5 bases and J lost 6 bases. Germline values: CDR1 SGHNT, CDR2 YENEEA. This CDR3 is built from 15 residues. CDR3 nucleotide sequence: TGTGCCAGCAGCGTCGCTAGCGGGAGTGCCGGGGAGCTGTTTTTT. Encoded protein: CASSVASGSAGELFF.

This chain uses TRBV7-2 with TRBJ1-6; D gene ambiguous. CDR3 length equals 14 residues. Germline CDR1 and CDR2: SGHTA and FQGNSA. V shed 8 bases and J shed 10 bases, with 18 bases lying between them. The chain's CDR3 is CASSPGRAGSPLHF. CDR3 coding DNA: TGTGCCAGCTCCCCTGGGAGGGCAGGATCACCCCTCCACTTT. Using reference TRBV7-2 and TRBJ1-6 for the parts outside the CDR3, the full variable domain is GAGVSQSPSNKVTEKGKDVELRCDPISGHTALYWYRQSLGQGLEFLIYFQGNSAPDKSGLPSDRFSAERTGGSVSTLTIQRTQQEDSAVYLCASSPGRAGSPLHFGNGTRLTVT.

The CDR3 sequence is CASSPDRALSGQYF. CDR3 DNA sequence: TGTGCCAGCAGCCCCGACAGGGCCCTTTCGGGGCAGTACTTC. The rearrangement joins TRBV3-1 (or the pseudogene TRBV3-2) to TRBJ2-7; TRBD1 matches at 7 bases. V gave up 4 bases and J gave up 9 bases; unmatched junction bases: 12. Germline V gene data show CDR1 as LGHDT and CDR2 as YNNKEL (reference sequence). The CDR3 has 14 amino acids.

The chain has TRBV5-6 and TRBJ2-7; 8 bases line up with TRBD2. V shed 2 bases, J shed 6 bases, and the junction held 7 bases outside the gene matches. The length of the CDR3 is 14 residues. From germline, CDR1 is SGHDT and CDR2 YYEEEE. The DNA for the CDR3 is TGTGCCAGCAGCTTACCGGGGGGGAGAGTCGAGCAGTACTTC. Residues: CASSLPGGRVEQYF.

This chain uses TRBV7-2 with TRBJ1-2, with D perhaps TRBD1 (5 bases). V gave up 3 bases and J gave up 8 bases, with 16 bases separating them. Germline V gives CDR1 SGHTA, CDR2 FQGNSA. This CDR3 contains 14 residues. The CDR3 spells CASSFGRVGSGYTF. The CDR3 coding sequence is TGTGCCAGCAGCTTCGGCAGGGTAGGTTCCGGCTACACCTTC.

The chain links TRBV6-5 to TRBJ1-6, with a possible D match to TRBD1 (6 bases). V dropped 6 bases and J dropped 4 bases, with 7 bases sitting between them. The CDR3 has 13 amino acids. CDR1 and CDR2 (germline): MNHEY, SVGAGI. CDR3 amino acids: CASRTGYNSPLHF. CDR3 nucleotides: TGTGCCAGCAGGACAGGTTATAATTCACCCCTCCACTTT.

CDR3 in amino acids: CASSLGGGSRRETQYF. The CDR3 bases are TGTGCCAGCAGCTTGGGTGGCGGGAGTCGTCGGGAGACCCAGTACTTC. The V gene is TRBV5-6, the J gene TRBJ2-5, with 7 bases lining up with TRBD2. The V gene end was trimmed by 0 bases and the J gene end by 5 bases; junction bases not matched to a gene: 10. The CDR3 contains 16 residues. CDR1 SGHDT and CDR2 YYEEEE come from the germline V gene.

This clone was found a few times. This rearrangement joins TRBV6-6 to TRBJ2-3; 12 bases align to TRBD2. This CDR3 spans 18 amino acids. CDR1 is MNHNY, CDR2 SVGAGI, per germline (reference sequence). The ends lost 5 bases at V and 9 bases at J; junction bases unmatched: 18. CDR3 in DNA: TGTGCCAGCAGTCCCCGAGGTTCTGCTAGCGGGGGGGAAGGGACGCAGTATTTT. This sequence encodes CASSPRGSASGGEGTQYF.

The chain couples TRBV27 to TRBJ2-3, with D possibly being TRBD1 (7 bases). V was cut by 7 bases and J by 6 bases, with 23 bases left in between. Germline loops: CDR1 MNHEY, CDR2 SMNVEV (reference sequence). The CDR3 runs to 16 residues. The CDR3 spells CASTKPPQGGSDTQYF. The CDR3 DNA is TGTGCCAGCACCAAACCCCCCCAGGGGGGCAGTGATACGCAGTATTTT.